This T cell receptor beta chain was observed in a study of T cell responses to AZD1222 COVID-19 vaccine. Some clones are missing from TCRdb's copy, which holds only in-frame ones; the method was immunoSEQ multiplex PCR. The sample lists roughly 180,000 clones, 85% to 90% occurring once. General observations from the study: Regions left unmutated in variants are reportedly the target of nearly half of spike-specific TCRs. The study identified only six AZD1222 recipients as seropositive at baseline. Regions 160-218 and 743-854 dominated among vaccine-associated CD4 TCRs spanning spike. Repertoires were sampled only after the peak T cell response.

The ends were cut back, 1 base at V and 6 bases at J, with 7 bases in the middle. There are 11 residues in the CDR3. Germline V gene data show CDR1 as GTSNPN and CDR2 as SVGIG (reference sequence). Regarding this clone: Its antigen is not identified.

Material: peripheral blood, obtained on day 0 of AZD1222 vaccination. The V gene is TRBV30, the J gene TRBJ2-7; no clear D. This TCR was sampled from an adult in good health. The CDR3 reads CAWSDTSEQYF. CDR3 in DNA: TGTGCCTGGAGTGACACGTCCGAGCAGTACTTC.